These 27 T cell receptor beta chains were all obtained from the same sample, sequenced in a study of blood T cell repertoires in COVID-19. Profiling relied on immunoSEQ multiplex PCR, and the TCRdb table lists in-frame clones only, not all of them. The data hold some 98,000 clones, with almost 85% observed a single time. Sequencing was carried out using peripheral blood. All receptors derive from a man between 70 and 80 years old with acute or convalescent COVID-19.

The rearrangement links TRBV28 to TRBJ2-7, with D maybe TRBD1 (6 bases). Germline CDR1 and CDR2: MDHEN and SYDVKM. Trimming stripped 4 bases from V and 2 bases from J, with 15 bases between. There are 15 residues in the CDR3. Written as DNA, the CDR3 is TGTGCCAGCAGTTCGAGGACAGTTCCTCCCTACGAGCAGTACTTC. Translated: CASSSRTVPPYEQYF.

The chain carries TRBV16 and TRBJ2-3; 9 nucleotides line up with TRBD1. V shed 2 bases, J shed 7 bases, and the junction held 7 bases outside the gene matches. The CDR3 is 15 amino acids. Germline V CDR1 and CDR2: KGHSY, FQNENV. In DNA form, the CDR3 reads TGTGCCAGCAGCCAAAGGGGACAGGGTGGAAATACGCAGTATTTT. This sequence encodes CASSQRGQGGNTQYF.

The chain links TRBV5-4 to TRBJ2-5; 12 bases align to TRBD2. The CDR3 sequence is 16 residues long. The ends lost 3 bases at V and 4 bases at J; junction bases unmatched: 7. Germline V gene lookup returns CDR1 SGHNT and CDR2 YYREEE (reference sequence). The CDR3 is CASSSLAGGMGETQYF. DNA for the CDR3: TGTGCCAGCAGCTCGCTAGCGGGGGGGATGGGAGAGACCCAGTACTTC.

The DNA of the CDR3 is TGTGCCAGCAATACAGGGGCTGAAGCTTTCTTT. This sequence encodes CASNTGAEAFF. The chain combines TRBV28 with TRBJ1-1, with 7 bases matching TRBD1. Germline CDR1 reads MDHEN; CDR2 reads SYDVKM. The ends lost 7 bases at V and 6 bases at J; junction bases unmatched: 2. The CDR3 runs to 11 residues.

The chain joins TRBV5-4 to TRBJ1-5, with a weak D call TRBD1 (5 bases). CDR1 is SGHNT and CDR2 is YYREEE in the germline V gene (reference sequence). Trimming shortened V by 1 base and J by 7 bases, and 12 bases separated the two germline ends. The CDR3 extends over 14 amino acids. CDR3 DNA: TGTGCCAGCAGCTTGTGGGGGGTAGGGCAGCCCCAGCATTTT. Translated, it gives CASSLWGVGQPQHF. The complete variable domain, with remaining parts taken from reference TRBV5-4 and TRBJ1-5, reads ETGVTQSPTHLIKTRGQQVTLRCSSQSGHNTVSWYQQALGQGPQFIFQYYREEENGRGNFPPRFSGLQFPNYSSELNVNALELDDSALYLCASSLWGVGQPQHFGDGTRLSIL.

The chain joins TRBV10-3 to TRBJ2-7, with D hard to call. CDR1 is ENHRY and CDR2 is SYGVKD in the germline V gene. The length of the CDR3 is 13 residues. The V and J ends lost 4 bases and 3 bases respectively, with 10 bases between them. As DNA, the CDR3 is TGTGCCATCAGTGGTAACTCGCTCTACGAGCAGTACTTC. Its protein product is CAISGNSLYEQYF.

This chain links TRBV7-3 with TRBJ2-2, with D possibly matching TRBD2 (6 bases). Germline V gene lookup returns CDR1 SGHTA and CDR2 FQGTGA. The germline V and J ends were trimmed by 4 bases and 7 bases, with 16 bases remaining between them. This CDR3 has 15 residues. CDR3 sequence: CASSSSRVRGGELFF. The CDR3 nucleotides read TGTGCCAGCAGCTCCTCCCGCGTGCGGGGCGGGGAGCTGTTTTTT.

This chain connects TRBV28 to TRBJ2-1; 14 positions agree with TRBD2. In germline, CDR1 is MDHEN, CDR2 SYDVKM. The CDR3 runs 20 residues. V shed 3 bases and J 3 bases; nucleotides not matched to a gene: 13. This CDR3 reads CASSFVVGTSGSSVYNEQFF. The CDR3 DNA is TGTGCCAGCAGTTTTGTAGTAGGGACTAGCGGGAGTTCAGTCTACAATGAGCAGTTCTTC.

V usage is TRBV6-6 and J usage is TRBJ2-7, with 10 bases aligning to TRBD2. Unmatched junction bases numbered 9, after V lost 7 bases and J lost 3 bases. Germline V CDR1 and CDR2: MNHNY, SVGAGI (reference sequence). The CDR3 totals 15 residues. Here the CDR3 reads CASNLKLAGLYEQYF. CDR3 DNA: TGTGCCAGCAACTTGAAACTAGCGGGACTCTACGAGCAGTACTTC.

The chain carries TRBV5-1 and TRBJ1-3; D unresolved. CDR1 SGHRS and CDR2 YFSETQ come from the germline V gene. The V end lost 8 bases, the J end lost 0 bases, and 15 bases lay between the germline ends. The CDR3 is 15 amino acids. The CDR3 bases are TGCGCCAGTAGCCGGGAAGGAAACTCTGGAAACACCATATATTTT. Its protein is CASSREGNSGNTIYF.

The rearrangement uses TRBV12-3 or TRBV12-4 and TRBJ2-7, with D uncertain. This CDR3 region has 13 residues. Trimming left V 7 bases short and J 1 base short, with 11 bases between. In DNA form, the CDR3 reads TGTGCCAGCACTAAGTCCCCATCCTACGAGCAGTACTTC. As protein: CASTKSPSYEQYF.

The chain links TRBV6-6 to TRBJ1-4, with a weak D call TRBD1 (6 bases). This CDR3 contains 15 residues. Per germline, CDR1 MNHNY and CDR2 SVGAGI (reference sequence). Trimming left V 8 bases short and J 5 bases short, with 18 bases between. The CDR3 DNA reads as TGTGCCAGCGACCGGCCGACAGGTCTAAATGAAAAACTGTTTTTT. It specifies CASDRPTGLNEKLFF.

V and J are TRBV18 and TRBJ1-1; a weak D match, TRBD1 (5 bases). V lost 0 bases to trimming and J lost 2 bases, with 10 bases between them. Germline CDR1 reads KGHSH; CDR2 reads LQKENI. CDR3 length: 15 residues. CDR3 nucleotides: TGTGCCAGCTCACCACCGTGGACACCTAACACTGAAGCTTTCTTT. Translation gives CASSPPWTPNTEAFF.

The J gene is TRBJ1-2, the V gene TRBV3-1 (or the pseudogene TRBV3-2); TRBD1 agrees at 9 bases. V was clipped by 1 base and J by 9 bases; unmatched bases: 9. CDR1 and CDR2 (germline): LGHDT, YNNKEL (reference sequence). The CDR3 loop spans 15 amino acids. The CDR3 reads CASSQAGQGRSSYTF. In DNA, the CDR3 is TGTGCCAGCAGCCAAGCGGGACAGGGTCGTAGTAGCTACACCTTC.

This clone was seen a single time. The chain employs TRBV7-2 and TRBJ2-1, with 12 bases matching TRBD2. The CDR3 consists of 17 residues. Germline V lookup: CDR1 SGHTA, CDR2 FQGNSA. Trimming removed 1 base from V and 2 bases from J; junction bases left unmatched: 3. The CDR3 protein is CASSLVPSGGAYNEQFF. As DNA, the CDR3 is TGTGCCAGCAGCTTAGTTCCTAGCGGGGGGGCCTACAATGAGCAGTTCTTC.

The CDR3 nucleotides are TGTGCCAGCAGCATAGGGGTTTCACCCCTCCACTTT. Translation: CASSIGVSPLHF. The genes are TRBV28 and TRBJ1-6; D may be TRBD1 (5 bases). The CDR3 is 12 amino acids. Trimming stripped 6 bases from V and 9 bases from J, with 9 bases between. Germline-derived CDR1 and CDR2 are MDHEN and SYDVKM.

The chain links TRBV5-5 to TRBJ2-1, with a weak D call TRBD2 (7 bases). V was cut by 2 bases and J by 6 bases, with 12 bases left in between. The CDR3 length is 14 residues. CDR1 is SGHKS and CDR2 is YYEKEE in the germline V gene (reference sequence). Written as DNA, the CDR3 is TGTGCCAGCAGCTTACAGGGAGGGTTCAATGAGCAGTTCTTC. Translated: CASSLQGGFNEQFF. The complete variable domain, with remaining parts taken from reference TRBV5-5 and TRBJ2-1, reads DAGVTQSPTHLIKTRGQQVTLRCSPISGHKSVSWYQQVLGQGPQFIFQYYEKEERGRGNFPDRFSARQFPNYSSELNVNALLLGDSALYLCASSLQGGFNEQFFGPGTRLTVL.

This chain joins TRBV12-3 or TRBV12-4 and TRBJ2-5; possible D gene TRBD1, 5 bases. This CDR3 has 11 residues. V dropped 7 bases and J dropped 5 bases, with 8 bases sitting between them. The DNA of the CDR3 is TGTGCCAGCAAGGGGTGGGAGACCCAGTACTTC. The encoded protein is CASKGWETQYF.

This CDR3 is CASSWGDRRYEQYF. CDR3 coding DNA: TGTGCCAGCAGTTGGGGGGACCGCCGTTACGAGCAGTACTTC. The genes are TRBV27 and TRBJ2-7; possible D gene TRBD2, 6 bases. The CDR3 is 14 residues long. The germline CDR1 and CDR2 sequences are MNHEY and SMNVEV (reference sequence). The V gene lost 4 bases and the J gene lost 4 bases, with 14 bases spanning the gap.

The V and J genes are TRBV7-8 and TRBJ2-3, with a possible D match to TRBD2 (5 bases). This CDR3 is built from 14 residues. Per germline, CDR1 SGHVS and CDR2 FQNEAQ. V shed 3 bases and J shed 1 base, with 8 bases lying between them. CDR3 loop: CASSFQAGTDTQYF. Here the CDR3 DNA reads TGTGCCAGCAGCTTTCAAGCGGGCACAGATACGCAGTATTTT.

V usage is TRBV7-2 and J usage is TRBJ1-4; D unclear. Germline assignment: CDR1 SGHTA and CDR2 FQGNSA. The CDR3 spans 15 residues. V was cut by 5 bases and J by 8 bases, with 18 bases left in between. CDR3: CASSGQIEGREKLFF. For the CDR3, the DNA is TGTGCCAGCAGCGGCCAGATCGAGGGTCGAGAAAAACTGTTTTTT.

The chain links TRBV28 to TRBJ2-5; 10 nucleotides agree with TRBD2. The CDR3 length is 14 residues. The V gene end was trimmed by 3 bases and the J gene end by 4 bases; junction bases not matched to a gene: 2. Germline V gene lookup returns CDR1 MDHEN and CDR2 SYDVKM. This chain's CDR3 is CASSFGTSVETQYF. CDR3 coding DNA: TGTGCCAGCAGTTTTGGGACTAGCGTAGAGACCCAGTACTTC.

The chain has TRBV15 and TRBJ1-6, with unresolved D. V was cut by 1 base and J by 0 bases, with 13 bases left in between. CDR3 length equals 18 residues. Germline V lookup: CDR1 LNHNV, CDR2 YYDKDF (reference sequence). The CDR3 here is CATSRGSQARSYNSPLHF. In nucleotides, the CDR3 is TGTGCCACCAGCAGAGGATCCCAGGCTCGCTCCTATAATTCACCCCTCCACTTT.

This chain connects TRBV13 to TRBJ1-1, with 7 bases matching TRBD1. The CDR3 consists of 16 residues. V lost 6 bases, J lost 5 bases, and 15 bases stayed unmatched. The germline CDR1 and CDR2 sequences are PRHDT and FYEKMQ (reference sequence). The CDR3 is CASRSVQGGPGTEAFF. CDR3 DNA sequence: TGTGCCAGCAGGTCGGTCCAGGGGGGCCCGGGGACTGAAGCTTTCTTT.

This rearrangement joins TRBV3-1 (or the pseudogene TRBV3-2) to TRBJ1-5; D is unclear. V gave up 1 base and J gave up 9 bases, with 25 bases separating them. The CDR3 sequence is 18 residues long. Germline CDR1 is LGHDT and CDR2 is YNNKEL (reference sequence). Written as DNA, the CDR3 is TGTGCCAGCAGCCAAGTGGCCCACCAGAGGCCGAGGGTCGTGCCCCAGCATTTT. It codes for CASSQVAHQRPRVVPQHF.

The chain employs TRBV2 and TRBJ2-5; the match to TRBD1 covers 9 bases. CDR3 size: 14 residues. After removal of 8 bases from V and 5 bases from J, the junction contained 9 bases not matched to a gene. CDR1 SNHLY and CDR2 FYNNEI come from the germline V gene. The CDR3 nucleotides are TGTGCCAGCGGGGGACAGGGAGGCACCGAGACCCAGTACTTC. Translation: CASGGQGGTETQYF.

This clone came up a few times. The chain combines TRBV2 with TRBJ1-2; D gene uncertain. Per germline, CDR1 SNHLY and CDR2 FYNNEI. The CDR3 is made up of 10 amino acids. Trimming took 6 bases from V and 5 from J, leaving 4 bases between them. CDR3 DNA: TGTGCCAGCAGGGAGTATGGCTACACCTTC. This encodes CASREYGYTF.